This T cell receptor (beta chain) was found in a study of breast tumors, draining lymph nodes, adjacent tissues. Comments on this clonotype: Antigen unknown.

TCRdb fed the multiplex PCR reads into MiXCR, producing one record per CDR3 protein. The profile covers about 140,000 distinct CDR3 sequences, with 32% appearing a single time and about 2.5% taken by the ten largest. Study findings and constraints: Tumor and nontumor repertoires were significantly more similar in luminal-like than in basal-like breast cancer. Findings are consistent with lymph node origin and intratumoral expansion of most tumor T cells.

The CDR3 is 14 residues long. Trimming cost V 5 bases and J 2 bases, with 13 bases left between them. Germline V lookup: CDR1 MDHEN, CDR2 SYDVKM. Breast cancer patients provided tissue from their axillary draining lymph nodes. The receptor was derived from a female donor with breast cancer. Some clones in this sample may be carry-over from other donors' samples. What was sequenced was axillary lymph node tissue. The V call is TRBV28, the J call TRBJ2-7; D might be TRBD1 (5 bases). The CDR3 region has the DNA TGTGCCAGCAGTGTGGGGCAGGGCCCCTACGAGCAGTACTTC. Its translation: CASSVGQGPYEQYF.